The 3 T cell receptor beta chains reported below all come from one sample, sequenced in a study of cytomegalovirus exposure and HLA in healthy donors. In the PCR, 60 Vbeta and 13 Jbeta primers were used. Libraries were prepared by immunoSEQ multiplex PCR; TCRdb keeps only in-frame clonotypes and omits some of them. The sample has 110,000 or so clones, 78% seen once. The material sequenced was PBMCs. The receptor source for this set is a young man in good health and CMV-seronegative.

The chain has TRBV6-1 and TRBJ2-5; possibly TRBD2 for D (5 bases). The better agreement between TRBJ2-7 and the DNA end casts doubt on the J call. The CDR3 spans 12 residues. Germline V lookup: CDR1 MNHNS, CDR2 SASEGT. As DNA, the CDR3 is TGTGCCAGTTCCGGGAACTCCTACGAGCAGTACTTC. Its protein is CASSGNSYEQYF.

The gene calls are TRBV29-1 and TRBJ2-1, with 9 positions matching TRBD2. The CDR3 runs to 14 residues. J lost 5 bases, V lost 7 bases, and 9 bases had no gene match. From germline, CDR1 is SQVTM and CDR2 ANQGSEA. CDR3 sequence reads: CSGSSGSAHNEQFF. In nucleotides, the CDR3 is TGCAGCGGCAGTAGCGGGAGTGCCCACAATGAGCAGTTCTTC.

In its sample, this clone was seen a few times. The genes are TRBV29-1 and TRBJ2-2; possible D gene TRBD2, 7 bases. V lost 2 bases and J lost 3, with 13 bases in between. Germline V CDR1 and CDR2: SQVTM, ANQGSEA. The CDR3 is 15 residues long. The CDR3 reads CSVELRGPHTGELFF. The CDR3 nucleotides are TGCAGCGTTGAATTGCGGGGGCCCCACACCGGGGAGCTGTTTTTT.